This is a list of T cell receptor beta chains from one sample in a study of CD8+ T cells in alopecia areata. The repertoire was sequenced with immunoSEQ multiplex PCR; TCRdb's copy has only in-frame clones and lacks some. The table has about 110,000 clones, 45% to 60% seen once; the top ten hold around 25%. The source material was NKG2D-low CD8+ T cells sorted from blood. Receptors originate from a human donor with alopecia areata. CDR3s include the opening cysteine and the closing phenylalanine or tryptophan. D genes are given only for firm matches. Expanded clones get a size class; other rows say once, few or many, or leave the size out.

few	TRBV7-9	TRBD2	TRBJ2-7	CASSYNLLVAGEEYEQYF	TGTGCCAGCAGCTATAACTTGCTGGTGGCGGGAGAGGAGTACGAGCAGTACTTC
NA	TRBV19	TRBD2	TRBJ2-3	CASGGSFTDTQYF	TGTGCCAGCGGCGGGAGCTTCACAGATACGCAGTATTTT
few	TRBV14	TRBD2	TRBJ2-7	CASSQGSGASYEQYF	TGTGCCAGCAGCCAGGGTAGCGGGGCCTCCTACGAGCAGTACTTC
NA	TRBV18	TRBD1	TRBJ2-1	CASSPRGGGSYYNEQFF	TGTGCCAGCTCCCCTCGAGGGGGCGGCTCCTACTACAATGAGCAGTTCTTC
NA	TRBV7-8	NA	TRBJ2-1	CASSLRTPASTSYNEQFF	TGTGCCAGCAGCTTAAGGACCCCAGCCTCAACCTCCTACAATGAGCAGTTCTTC
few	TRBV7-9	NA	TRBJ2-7	CASSDVGGLSYEQYF	TGTGCCAGCAGCGATGTGGGGGGCCTCTCCTACGAGCAGTACTTC
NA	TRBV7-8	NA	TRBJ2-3	CASSLRSGTDTQYF	TGTGCCAGCAGCTTACGGAGCGGTACAGATACGCAGTATTTT
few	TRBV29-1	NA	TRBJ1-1	CSVPGVGPEAFF	TGCAGCGTGCCAGGGGTAGGTCCTGAAGCTTTCTTT
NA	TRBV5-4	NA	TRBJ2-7	CASSLVIGDTEEQYF	TGTGCCAGCAGCTTAGTTATTGGGGACACGGAGGAGCAGTACTTC
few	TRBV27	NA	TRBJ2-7	CASSLSGALNHEQYF	TGTGCCAGCAGTTTATCGGGGGCTCTAAATCACGAGCAGTACTTC
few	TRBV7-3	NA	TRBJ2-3	CASSLLGSADTQYF	TGTGCCAGCAGCTTATTGGGGTCCGCAGATACGCAGTATTTT
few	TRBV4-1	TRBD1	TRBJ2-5	CASSYNLFGTGVQETQYF	TGCGCCAGCAGCTATAACCTATTCGGGACAGGGGTTCAGGAGACCCAGTACTTC
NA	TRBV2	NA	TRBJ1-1	CASSQTGYTEAFF	TGTGCCAGCAGTCAAACAGGGTACACTGAAGCTTTCTTT
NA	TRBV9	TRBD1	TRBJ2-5	CASSEGTGHFQETQYF	TGTGCCAGCAGCGAGGGGACAGGGCACTTCCAAGAGACCCAGTACTTC
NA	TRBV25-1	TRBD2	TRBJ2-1	CASSGLASREQFF	TGTGCCAGCTCGGGACTAGCGTCACGCGAGCAGTTCTTC
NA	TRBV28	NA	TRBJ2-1	CASSLFTGWEQFF	TGTGCCAGCAGTTTATTCACGGGCTGGGAGCAGTTCTTC
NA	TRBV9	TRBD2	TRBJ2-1	CASSVGGTRYNEQFF	TGTGCCAGCAGCGTAGGTGGGACTAGATACAATGAGCAGTTCTTC
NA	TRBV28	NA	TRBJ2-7	CASSFESYEQYF	TGTGCCAGCAGTTTCGAATCCTACGAGCAGTACTTC
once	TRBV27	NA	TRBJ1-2	CASGPQRATSYGYTF	TGTGCCAGCGGACCCCAGCGGGCGACAAGCTATGGCTACACCTTC
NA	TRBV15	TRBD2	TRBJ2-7	CATSSLAGVVEQYF	TGTGCCACCAGCAGCCTAGCGGGAGTGGTCGAGCAGTACTTC
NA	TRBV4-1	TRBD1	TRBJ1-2	CASSQRQGPVYGYTF	TGCGCCAGCAGCCAGAGACAGGGACCAGTATACGGCTACACCTTC
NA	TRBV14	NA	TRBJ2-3	CASTDVEGWGTDTQYF	TGTGCCAGCACAGACGTGGAAGGCTGGGGAACAGATACGCAGTATTTT
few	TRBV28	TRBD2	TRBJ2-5	CASSIRGGRGETQYF	TGTGCCAGCAGCATCCGTGGCGGGAGGGGTGAGACCCAGTACTTC
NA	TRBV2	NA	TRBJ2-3	CASSESSGYTDTQYF	TGTGCCAGCAGTGAGAGTAGCGGCTACACAGATACGCAGTATTTT
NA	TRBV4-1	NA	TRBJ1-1	CASSHRRLDTEAFF	TGCGCCAGCAGCCACAGGAGGTTGGACACTGAAGCTTTCTTT
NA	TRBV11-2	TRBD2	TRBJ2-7	CASSFGGGGAYEQYF	TGTGCCAGCAGCTTTGGTGGCGGGGGGGCCTACGAGCAGTACTTC
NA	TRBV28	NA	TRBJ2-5	CASSLSRDTQETQYF	TGTGCCAGCAGTTTATCCCGGGACACACAAGAGACCCAGTACTTC
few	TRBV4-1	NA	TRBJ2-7	CASSQDFTGNGYEQYF	TGCGCCAGCAGCCAAGACTTTACAGGGAACGGCTACGAGCAGTACTTC
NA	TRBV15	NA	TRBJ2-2	CATSRDRGSAGELFF	TGTGCCACCAGCAGAGATCGGGGTTCGGCCGGGGAGCTGTTTTTT
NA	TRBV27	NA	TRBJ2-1	CAIRGTSSYNEQFF	TGTGCCATCAGGGGGACTAGCTCCTACAATGAGCAGTTCTTC
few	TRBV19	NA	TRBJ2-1	CASSIGGQNNEQFF	TGTGCCAGTAGTATCGGTGGGCAGAACAATGAGCAGTTCTTC
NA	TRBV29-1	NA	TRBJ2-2	CSVVGGAGELFF	TGCAGCGTTGTAGGCGGGGCCGGGGAGCTGTTTTTT
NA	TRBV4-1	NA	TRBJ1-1	CASSQVQGSEAFF	TGCGCCAGCAGCCAAGTCCAGGGGAGCGAAGCTTTCTTT
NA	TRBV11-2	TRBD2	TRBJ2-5	CASSLGAGVQETQYF	TGTGCCAGCAGCTTAGGGGCGGGAGTCCAAGAGACCCAGTACTTC
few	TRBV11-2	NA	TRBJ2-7	CASSQGGARYEQYF	TGTGCCAGCAGCCAGGGGGGGGCTCGCTACGAGCAGTACTTC
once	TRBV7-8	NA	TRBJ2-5	CASSLENMRGTQYF	TGTGCCAGCAGCCTAGAAAATATGAGAGGGACCCAGTACTTC
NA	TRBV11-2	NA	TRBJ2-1	CASQGGYNEQFF	TGTGCCAGTCAGGGGGGTTACAATGAGCAGTTCTTC
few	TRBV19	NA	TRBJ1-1	CASSMYRVGTEAFF	TGTGCCAGTAGTATGTACAGGGTTGGCACTGAAGCTTTCTTT
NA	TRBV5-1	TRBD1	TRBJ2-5	CASSPDRIVVAQYF	TGCGCCAGCAGCCCGGACAGGATTGTTGTGGCCCAGTACTTC
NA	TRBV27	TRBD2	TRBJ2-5	CASTASSGSGETQYF	TGTGCCAGCACCGCGTCTAGCGGGAGTGGAGAGACCCAGTACTTC
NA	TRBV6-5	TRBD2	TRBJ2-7	CASSPSTSGSYEQYF	TGTGCCAGCAGCCCCTCGACTAGCGGGTCCTACGAGCAGTACTTC
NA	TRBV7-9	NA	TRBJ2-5	CASRSLSETQYF	TGTGCCAGCCGTTCGTTGAGTGAGACCCAGTACTTC
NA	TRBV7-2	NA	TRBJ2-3	CASSLITDTQYF	TGTGCCAGCAGCTTAATAACAGATACGCAGTATTTT
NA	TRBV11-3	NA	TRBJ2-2	CASSLWGPGELFF	TGTGCCAGCAGCTTGTGGGGGCCCGGGGAGCTGTTTTTT
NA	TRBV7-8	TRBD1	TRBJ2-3	CASTTGTGGTDTQYF	TGTGCCAGCACCACCGGGACAGGGGGCACAGATACGCAGTATTTT
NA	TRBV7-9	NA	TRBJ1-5	CASSFDNQPQHF	TGTGCCAGCAGCTTCGACAATCAGCCCCAGCATTTT